This entry features one TCR beta chain sequence. The sample holds one count of this clone. No cognate antigen has been identified for it. Per-nucleotide qualities are absent, and no much larger clonotype sits a single base away. The immunoSEQ multiplex PCR assay was used to generate TCR libraries, with TCR-beta and/or TCR-alpha/delta assays applied to each sample. The amplified TCR libraries were sequenced on the Illumina high-throughput platform. The published analysis was carried out like this. Clustering and dimensionality reduction relied on pairwise TCRdist distances among GMM-specific receptors from T cells that were either sorted ex vivo or expanded in vitro. Each clinical repertoire received a mean NN-distance score, defined as the average TCRdist to the nearest 10% of tetramer-positive reference sequences. GEM TCR motif frequency was computed as the fraction of unique TCRs matching known GEM sequences by V/J usage and CDR3 length. Linear discriminant analysis with leave-one-out cross-validation, implemented in scikit-learn, was used to classify active tuberculosis. The immuneACCESS repertoire file appears here via TCRdb, limited to in-frame rearrangements. These files lack a portion of the clones; in checked studies, under half of the deficit traces to unresolved V genes, and the cause of the others is not known. V, J and clone size were drawn from that table, and D and trimming were deduced from the DNA. Here the sample has 20,000 to 25,000 clones; over 75% occur a single time. 14% to 15% of the sample is in the top ten clones.

This entry comes from a study of T cells in tuberculosis (dated by TCRdb to 2016 to 2019). Regarding the study in general: To characterize T cells specific for the mycobacterial lipid antigen glucose monomycolate (GMM), the study used CD1B tetramers together with high-throughput TCR immunosequencing. A South African clinical cohort compared IGRA-negative adolescents, IGRA-positive adolescents with latent tuberculosis and adults with active tuberculosis, about ten per group.

Results the study describes overall, beyond this receptor: The smaller NN-distances in active tuberculosis patients were driven in part by shorter CDR3-alpha lengths, while the difference seen for TCR-beta was not statistically significant. Clinical samples were selected based on the availability of cryopreserved specimens, with adults included as active tuberculosis cases and adolescents included as controls. Compared with IGRA-negative controls, TCR-alpha repertoires from active tuberculosis had smaller mean NN-distances to GMM-specific TCRs, which suggests clonal expansion of these TCRs. A classifier using the diverse GMM-specific repertoire reached 87% accuracy (AUROC 0.85 to 0.9), compared with 60% to 70% accuracy using GEM motif frequencies.

At study entry, adolescents were screened for latent tuberculosis infection by tuberculin skin test and QuantiFERON-TB GOLD In-Tube IGRA. Unsorted cryopreserved PBMC were immunosequenced, covering on average approximately 100,000 T cells per clinical donor. Eleven high schools in the Worcester region of the Western Cape, South Africa, served as enrollment sites for adolescents aged 12 to 18 years. Roughly ten M. tuberculosis-infected and around 10 uninfected adolescents were selected with matching for age and sex. Adolescent PBMC were isolated from freshly drawn heparinized blood by density centrifugation and cryopreserved. The clonotype originates from a donor between 5 and 29 years old with latent tuberculosis or without tuberculosis infection. Sequencing was carried out using PBMCs.

The CDR3 reads as follows: CASSLTGRNTEAFF. In nucleotide form, the sequence is TGTGCCAGCAGTTTAACAGGGAGGAACACTGAAGCTTTCTTT. The chain couples TRBV28 to TRBJ1-1; the D segment could be TRBD1, given 6 matching bases. The CDR3 sequence holds 14 residues, the cysteine and phenylalanine included. CDR3 DNA is the only sequence kept; it has 42 bases, read in frame from the first base. Looking up the germline V gene yields CDR1 MDHEN and CDR2 SYDVKM. The V and J ends are trimmed by 2 bases and 1 base, leaving 8 bases between them.